These 14 T cell receptor beta chains were sequenced from one sample in a study of chemoradiotherapy in HPV16-positive cancers. Using immunoSEQ multiplex PCR, the repertoire was profiled, and TCRdb retains in-frame clones only, with some absent. The sample comprises approximately 12,000 clones, 75% of which are singletons, and nearly 7.5% rests with the top ten. This specimen was collected from a patient who underwent chemoradiotherapy. The receptors shown here come from a human donor with HPV-associated anogenital cancer.

The chain is built from TRBV7-3 and TRBJ2-2, with no clear D. Trimming removed 5 bases from V and 4 bases from J, with 11 bases in between. This CDR3 region has 14 residues. The V gene's germline CDR1 is SGHTA and CDR2 FQGTGA. The CDR3 nucleotides are TGTGCCAGCAGCGGGGTTTCTGGCACCGGGGAGCTGTTTTTT. Protein sequence: CASSGVSGTGELFF.

The V and J genes are TRBV6-1 and TRBJ2-3, with 8 bases matching TRBD1. With V trimmed by 0 bases and J by 1 base, 3 bases remained unmatched. CDR1 and CDR2 from the germline V gene are MNHNS and SASEGT. This CDR3 has 16 residues. The CDR3 DNA reads TGTGCCAGCAGTGAAGCGGAGACAGGGGGCACAGATACGCAGTATTTT. Translated: CASSEAETGGTDTQYF.

The chain employs TRBV28 and TRBJ2-7, with 10 nucleotides matching TRBD1. Germline V gene lookup returns CDR1 MDHEN and CDR2 SYDVKM. The CDR3 is 15 amino acids. After removal of 2 bases from V and 6 bases from J, the junction contained 7 bases not matched to a gene. The CDR3 spells CASSLGWDRGSEQYF. The CDR3 DNA follows: TGTGCCAGCAGTTTAGGGTGGGACAGGGGTTCCGAGCAGTACTTC. Full variable domain (outside the CDR3, taken from reference TRBV28 and TRBJ2-7): DVKVTQSSRYLVKRTGEKVFLECVQDMDHENMFWYRQDPGLGLRLIYFSYDVKMKEKGDIPEGYSVSREKKERFSLILESASTNQTSMYLCASSLGWDRGSEQYFGPGTRLTVT.

The chain joins TRBV7-9 to TRBJ2-2, with 9 bases matching TRBD1. The V segment lost 2 bases and the J segment 6 bases; nucleotides outside the gene matches: 13. The CDR3 consists of 18 residues. Per the germline V gene, CDR1 is SEHNR and CDR2 is FQNEAQ (reference sequence). The CDR3 DNA reads as TGTGCCAGCAGCTTAAGCAGGTTGCGACAGGGGGAAGCCGGGGAGCTGTTTTTT. Protein product: CASSLSRLRQGEAGELFF. The full variable domain, with the rest looked up from reference TRBV7-9 and TRBJ2-2, is DTGVSQNPRHKITKRGQNVTFRCDPISEHNRLYWYRQTLGQGPEFLTYFQNEAQLEKSRLLSDRFSAERPKGSFSTLEIQRTEQGDSAMYLCASSLSRLRQGEAGELFFGEGSRLTVL.

The rearrangement joins TRBV10-3 to TRBJ2-1; the match to TRBD2 covers 9 bases. CDR1 and CDR2 from the germline V gene are ENHRY and SYGVKD. V trimming: 8 bases; J trimming: 5 bases; junction bases outside the gene matches: 13. This CDR3 is 16 amino acids long. CDR3 DNA sequence: TGTGCCATCGGGACTAGCAGACCCTTGAGCCACAATGAGCAGTTCTTC. It encodes CAIGTSRPLSHNEQFF.

This clone appeared a single time. The chain joins TRBV6-5 to TRBJ2-7; tentatively, D is TRBD1 (5 bases). The CDR3 consists of 15 residues. CDR1 is MNHEY and CDR2 is SVGAGI in the germline V gene. Trimming took 2 bases from V and 3 from J, leaving 14 bases between them. CDR3 DNA sequence: TGTGCCAGCAGTTACGCCCCCCGACAGATCTACGAGCAGTACTTC. It specifies CASSYAPRQIYEQYF.

The CDR3 region is CASSQSGGNQPQHF. Written as DNA, the CDR3 is TGTGCCAGCAGCCAATCAGGGGGCAATCAGCCCCAGCATTTT. The V gene is TRBV16, the J gene TRBJ1-5, with TRBD1 as a possible D gene (5 bases). Trimming left V 0 bases short and J 2 bases short, with 5 bases between. The germline V gene has CDR1 KGHSY and CDR2 FQNENV. The CDR3 spans 14 residues.

J is TRBJ2-5 and V is TRBV6-5, with 11 bases matching TRBD1. This CDR3 is built from 15 residues. Germline CDR1 reads MNHEY; CDR2 reads SVGAGI. J gave up 5 bases and V 6 bases, and 8 bases lay outside the gene matches. CDR3 sequence (DNA): TGTGCCAGCAGACTGACCGGGACAGGGGGGGAGACCCAGTACTTC. Amino acid sequence: CASRLTGTGGETQYF.

The J gene is TRBJ1-2, the V gene TRBV9; 8 bases line up with TRBD1. The CDR3 length is 15 residues. Trimming removed 4 bases from V and 4 bases from J; junction bases left unmatched: 9. CDR1 SGDLS and CDR2 YYNGEE come from the germline V gene. CDR3 sequence reads: CASSPRGGQGYGYTF. The CDR3 region has the DNA TGTGCCAGCAGCCCAAGGGGAGGACAGGGCTATGGCTACACCTTC. Full variable domain (outside the CDR3, taken from reference TRBV9 and TRBJ1-2): DSGVTQTPKHLITATGQRVTLRCSPRSGDLSVYWYQQSLDQGLQFLIQYYNGEERAKGNILERFSAQQFPDLHSELNLSSLELGDSALYFCASSPRGGQGYGYTFGSGTRLTVV.

V and J are TRBV4-3 and TRBJ2-3; TRBD2 aligns across 14 bases. Germline CDR1 and CDR2: LGHNA and YSLEER. J was trimmed by 1 base and V by 3 bases; bases with no gene match: 12. This CDR3 spans 20 amino acids. The CDR3 DNA sequence: TGCGCCAGCAGCCACGGGACTAGCGGGAGTGGGGTATCGGGCACAGATACGCAGTATTTT. It yields the protein CASSHGTSGSGVSGTDTQYF.

V and J are TRBV4-3 and TRBJ2-7, with 9 positions matching TRBD1. The germline V gene has CDR1 LGHNA and CDR2 YSLEER. V lost 0 bases and J lost 3; bases outside the gene matches: 3. This CDR3 has 15 amino acids. The CDR3 DNA reads TGCGCCAGCAGCCAAGATGAGACAGGGGGCTACGAGCAGTACTTC. As protein: CASSQDETGGYEQYF.

V is TRBV29-1 and J is TRBJ2-1; 9 nucleotides line up with TRBD1. V gave up 6 bases and J gave up 9 bases; unmatched junction bases: 3. Germline assignment: CDR1 SQVTM and CDR2 ANQGSEA. CDR3 size: 11 residues. The CDR3: CSVQGAGEQFF. The CDR3 bases are TGCAGCGTACAGGGGGCAGGTGAGCAGTTCTTC.

The gene calls are TRBV5-4 and TRBJ2-3, with D uncertain. V was trimmed by 2 bases and J by 2 bases, leaving 6 bases between them. The CDR3 covers 13 residues. CDR1 and CDR2 from the germline V gene are SGHNT and YYREEE (reference sequence). Here the CDR3 DNA reads TGTGCCAGCAGCTTCCAGGCCACAGATACGCAGTATTTT. It translates to CASSFQATDTQYF.

This chain connects TRBV7-9 to TRBJ2-5, with 7 bases aligning to TRBD2. The V and J ends lost 2 bases and 3 bases, in that order; junction bases with no gene match: 6. Germline values: CDR1 SEHNR, CDR2 FQNEAQ (reference sequence). The CDR3 loop spans 15 amino acids. CDR3 coding DNA: TGTGCCAGCAGCTTATTCGGACTAGGGGAAGAGACCCAGTACTTC. Amino acids: CASSLFGLGEETQYF.